This T cell receptor (beta chain) was sequenced for a study of T cell clonotyping in hematopoietic cell transplantation. General study results and limits: Few recipient clonotypes overlapped donors; over 95% were de novo at given depth. CD4 and CD8 repertoire contributions could not be separated without sorting. Graft donor and pretransplant recipient Inverse Simpson Index values predicted broader posttransplant TCR diversity.

Recipients were bled about 28 days pretransplant and at posttransplant days 30, 100, 180. For this clone: What it binds is unknown.

Germline V lookup: CDR1 SGHRS, CDR2 YFSETQ. Trimming left V 0 bases short and J 7 bases short, with 8 bases between. The length of the CDR3 is 13 residues. Only in-frame clones appear in the TCRdb table, and some are missing; sequencing was by immunoSEQ multiplex PCR. The sample holds about 10,000 clones; 93% are singletons and the top ten take around 5.7%. The sequenced sample was PBMCs, obtained 100 days after allogeneic stem cell transplant. The rearrangement joins TRBV5-1 to TRBJ1-5; D is unclear. The source is a male patient aged 50 to 59 who had an allogeneic stem cell transplant from a related donor, so T cells may come from the graft donor. Some clones in this sample may be carry-over from other donors' samples. CDR3 residues: CASSLGVGQPQHF. The CDR3 coding sequence is TGCGCCAGCAGCTTGGGGGTTGGGCAGCCCCAGCATTTT.